These 5 T cell receptor beta chains originate from one sample sequenced in a study of T cells after yellow fever vaccination. Via MiXCR, TCRdb re-called the 5' RACE reads, giving one row per CDR3 protein. Of hundreds of thousands of distinct CDR3 sequences in the sample, about 19% were seen once. This material consisted of PBMCs, taken 15 days after the yellow fever booster vaccination. These receptors were collected from a man aged 30 to 39 who received the YFV17D yellow fever vaccine.

This clonotype was observed a few times. The chain employs TRBV6-2 or TRBV6-3 and TRBJ2-5, with D uncertain. This CDR3 comprises 15 residues. CDR1 is MNHEY and CDR2 is SVGEGT in the germline V gene. The V and J ends lost 0 bases and 6 bases respectively, with 14 bases between them. As DNA, the CDR3 is TGTGCCAGCAGTTACTCCTTCCCTACGAGGCAGACCCAGTACTTC. This translates into CASSYSFPTRQTQYF.

This clonotype occurred a few times. The rearrangement uses TRBV12-3 or TRBV12-4 and TRBJ2-2; no clear D gene. There are 15 residues in the CDR3. V gave up 1 base and J gave up 3 bases, with 9 bases separating them. The DNA of the CDR3 is TGTGCCAGCAGTTTAGGCACGCACGACACCGGGGAGCTGTTTTTT. It codes for CASSLGTHDTGELFF.

This clonotype was observed at least ten times. The chain combines TRBV5-1 with TRBJ2-1; D is unclear. Trimming took off 0 bases at V and 6 bases at J, with 7 bases between the two ends. CDR3 length: 13 amino acids. Germline lookup yields CDR1 SGHRS and CDR2 YFSETQ. The CDR3 region is CASSLDYGNEQFF. CDR3 in DNA: TGCGCCAGCAGCTTGGACTATGGCAATGAGCAGTTCTTC.

The chain couples TRBV11-2 to TRBJ2-3; 8 bases fit TRBD1. V lost 8 bases, J lost 13 bases, and 17 bases stayed unmatched. The CDR3 has 14 residues. Germline V gives CDR1 SGHAT, CDR2 FQNNGV. The CDR3 here is CASAITTGAQVEYF. The CDR3 DNA follows: TGTGCCAGCGCAATAACGACAGGGGCCCAAGTGGAGTATTTT.

This clonotype was counted only a few times. This chain links TRBV6-1 with TRBJ1-4, with 7 nucleotides matching TRBD1. The J segment lost 4 bases and the V segment lost 11 bases, leaving 7 bases of the junction unmatched. The CDR3 is 13 amino acids. Germline assignment: CDR1 MNHNS and CDR2 SASEGT. The CDR3: CAVRDSNNEKLFF. CDR3 DNA sequence: TGTGCCGTCCGGGACAGTAATAATGAAAAACTGTTTTTT.